This section outlines one T cell receptor (beta chain) sequence together with its context. The data stem from a study of blood T cell repertoires in COVID-19. On the study more broadly: Both acute and convalescent COVID-19 samples were obtained from the United States, Italy and Spain. The cDNA or gDNA used as material had been derived from T cells, B-cell-depleted T cells, or PBMCs.

CDR3 length equals 15 residues. CDR1 is SNHLY and CDR2 is FYNNEI in the germline V gene. Trimming cost V 7 bases and J 1 base; bases outside gene matches: 7. Methods used by the authors: Estimation of nucleated cell counts was performed using reference gene primer amplification. Using immunoSEQ multiplex PCR, the repertoire was profiled, and TCRdb retains in-frame clones only, with some absent. V and J calls and clone size are those listed in that table; D and trimming were worked out from the DNA. This table holds fewer than 450,000 clones, approximately 91% found once. Patients at the Seattle site were enrolled during active infection and followed longitudinally.

Sequencing used peripheral blood. The sequence came from a woman aged 70-85 years with COVID-19, enrolled during active disease. V and J are TRBV2 and TRBJ1-1; 9 bases line up with TRBD1. The CDR3 sequence: CASTEQGAKNTEAFF. For the CDR3, the DNA is TGTGCCAGCACCGAACAGGGGGCTAAGAACACTGAAGCTTTCTTT.